The sequence of this T cell receptor (beta chain) was determined in a study of STAT5B mutations in CD4+ large granular lymphocyte leukemia (dated by TCRdb to between 2021 and 2024). Context from the whole study: Among healthy controls, the CDR3 'QG' motif was associated with a particular HLA allele. The study compared the TCRbeta repertoires of patients with CD4+ T-cell large granular lymphocyte leukemia against the TCRbeta repertoires of healthy blood donors. The purity of purified fractions was confirmed by flow cytometry on FACSCanto II or FACSVerse to exceed 95% among lymphocytes. Findings and caveats that apply to the study as a whole: Main leukemic clonotypes were private to each patient, although over 20% of the main leukemic clonotypes were found at low frequency in the non-leukemic repertoires of other patients. The data were not HLA-matched, and the relatively small sample size could explain the higher clonality seen in CD4+ compared with CD8+ T-LGLL. Enrichment of TRBV06-family usage was observed among the top patient clones (8/27) relative to healthy controls (2/35). CD4-sorted patient repertoires appeared more clonal than healthy CD4+ repertoires, and this difference persisted after removing the putative leukemic clones.

Healthy controls were roughly 40 blood donors whose buffy coats came from the Finnish Red Cross blood service. All TCR-sequenced material derived from peripheral blood: patient blood samples and healthy donor buffy coats. Ficoll-Hypaque gradient centrifugation was used to isolate peripheral blood mononuclear cells. CD4+ cells were purified magnetically from the buffy coats of healthy controls. The Gentra Puregene Cell and Tissue kit was used to extract genomic DNA, and a Qubit 2.0 fluorometer was used to measure the amount of genomic DNA. TCRbeta rearrangements were sequenced from genomic DNA using the immunoSEQ assay at survey resolution. Turning to the authors' computational methods: In the TCR sequencing data, the lowest productive clonotype frequency that could be detected was 2.59 x 10-5. Only productive TCRbeta rearrangements, meaning sequences that were complete and in-frame, were kept for the analyses. Clonality for each sample was calculated as Simpson clonality in the immunoSEQ Analyzer version 3.0. Based on frequency, clones were grouped as very rare, small, medium, large (1-20%) or hyperexpanded (>20%). OLGA 1.2.3 estimated generation probabilities, VDJtools produced V-gene circos plots, VDJdb was queried for specificities, and GLIPH identified CDR3 motifs. TCRdb re-hosts the immuneACCESS table, in-frame sequences only. Its copies lack some clones; in the studies checked, an unresolved V gene accounts for under half of them, and the cause for the rest is not known. Clone size and V and J calls were adopted from that table, with D and trimming inferred from the DNA. The sample table records around 50,000 clones; more than 65% of these occur just once. 0.35% of the sample belongs to the ten largest clones.

V and J are truncated by 5 bases and 0 bases respectively, leaving an intervening sequence of 13 bases. Taken from the germline V gene, the CDR1 and CDR2 loops are SGHVS and FNYEAQ. The CDR3 contains 15 residues, cysteine and phenylalanine counted. The DNA shown is the 45-base CDR3, in frame from base 1. On this clone: Its specific antigen is unknown. No per-base quality is available; no much larger clone lies one base away.

This receptor was identified in a human donor in good health. Sequencing was performed on CD4+ T cells from blood buffy coats. Recombination connected TRBV7-6 to TRBJ2-5; there is no confident call for the D gene. Here the CDR3 is given as CASSPADGHQETQYF. The nucleotides are TGTGCCAGCAGCCCGGCCGACGGACACCAAGAGACCCAGTACTTC.